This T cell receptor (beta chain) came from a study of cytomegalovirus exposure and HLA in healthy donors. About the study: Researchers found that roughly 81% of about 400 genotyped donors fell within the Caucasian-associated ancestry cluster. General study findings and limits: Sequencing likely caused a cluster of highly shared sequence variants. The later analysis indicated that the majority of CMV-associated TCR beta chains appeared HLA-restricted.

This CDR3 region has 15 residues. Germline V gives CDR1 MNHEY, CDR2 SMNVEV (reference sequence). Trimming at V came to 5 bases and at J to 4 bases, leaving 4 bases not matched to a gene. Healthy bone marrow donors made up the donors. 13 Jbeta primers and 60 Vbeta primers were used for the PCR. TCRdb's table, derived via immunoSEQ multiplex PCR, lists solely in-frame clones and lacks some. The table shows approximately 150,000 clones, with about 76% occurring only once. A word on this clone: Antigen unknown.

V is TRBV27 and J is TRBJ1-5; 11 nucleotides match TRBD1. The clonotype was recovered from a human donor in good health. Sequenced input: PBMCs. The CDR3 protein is CASSPGQGGNQPQHF. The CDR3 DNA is TGTGCCAGCAGTCCGGGACAGGGGGGGAATCAGCCCCAGCATTTT.